This entry lists 28 T cell receptor beta chains sequenced from one sample in a study of molecular identifiers for immune sequencing clone quantification. Each CDR3 protein is one row after TCRdb ran MiXCR on the PCR reads. The table lists approximately 590,000 distinct CDR3 sequences, about 25% of them singletons. Input material: naive CD8+ T cells from blood, with Jurkat cell RNA spiked in. Subset indicated: FACS-sorted CD8+CD4-CCR7+CD45RA+ naive T cells. The receptors derive from a human donor in good health. Some libraries in this study had Jurkat cell RNA spiked in.

This clonotype was recorded a few times. The chain uses TRBV5-1 and TRBJ2-7, with 10 bases lining up with TRBD1. Losses at the gene ends were 4 bases for V and 3 bases for J; bases not matched to a gene: 19. This CDR3 is 19 amino acids long. The germline V gene encodes CDR1 SGHRS and CDR2 YFSETQ. The CDR3 DNA reads TGCGCCAGCAGCACGGCCGGGACAGGGGTGTTATCCCCGTACTACGAGCAGTACTTC. Translation: CASSTAGTGVLSPYYEQYF.

The chain recombines TRBV6-2 or TRBV6-3 with TRBJ1-2; 8 nucleotides align to TRBD1. Trimming cost V 2 bases and J 8 bases; bases outside gene matches: 7. The CDR3 runs 14 residues. In germline, CDR1 is MNHEY, CDR2 SVGEGT. Here the CDR3 DNA reads TGTGCCAGCAGTTACCCGGACAGGGAAGAGGGCTACACCTTC. It codes for CASSYPDREEGYTF.

This clonotype appeared a few times. This chain connects TRBV12-5 to TRBJ1-1; TRBD1 matches at 7 bases. The CDR3 has 13 amino acids. V trimming: 6 bases; J trimming: 6 bases; junction bases outside the gene matches: 7. Germline V lookup: CDR1 LGHNT, CDR2 FRNRAP. The CDR3 sequence: CASGATDRSEAFF. The CDR3, as DNA: TGTGCTAGTGGCGCGACGGACAGGTCTGAAGCTTTCTTT. The full variable domain, in which reference TRBV12-5 and TRBJ1-1 provide the parts outside the CDR3, is DARVTQTPRHKVTEMGQEVTMRCQPILGHNTVFWYRQTMMQGLELLAYFRNRAPLDDSGMPKDRFSAEMPDATLATLKIQPSEPRDSAVYFCASGATDRSEAFFGQGTRLTVV.

The chain employs TRBV29-1 and TRBJ1-2, with 8 nucleotides matching TRBD1. The CDR3 is 15 amino acids. The trim removed 4 bases at V and 7 bases at J, leaving 14 bases unmatched. The germline CDR1 and CDR2 sequences are SQVTM and ANQGSEA. The CDR3 spells CSVANAGGGSFGYTF. The CDR3 region has the DNA TGCAGCGTTGCCAATGCAGGGGGCGGTAGCTTTGGCTACACCTTC.

The genes are TRBV2 and TRBJ1-3, with D tentatively TRBD1 (5 bases). V lost 4 bases and J lost 2, with 12 bases in between. The length of the CDR3 is 15 residues. Germline-derived CDR1 and CDR2 are SNHLY and FYNNEI. CDR3 amino acids: CASSGARGPGNTIYF. CDR3 nucleotide sequence: TGTGCCAGCAGTGGGGCCCGGGGCCCTGGAAACACCATATATTTT.

The chain employs TRBV11-2 and TRBJ2-3; a possible D gene is TRBD2 (7 bases). This CDR3 is built from 16 residues. The germline gives CDR1 SGHAT, CDR2 FQNNGV. The V gene lost 10 bases and the J gene lost 5 bases, with 25 bases spanning the gap. CDR3 sequence reads: CATRSLGGGAEDTQYF. DNA of the CDR3: TGTGCCACCCGCTCCCTGGGGGGGGGGGCCGAAGATACGCAGTATTTT.

The chain combines TRBV12-3 or TRBV12-4 with TRBJ2-6; tentative D call: TRBD1 (5 bases). V lost 3 bases, J lost 1 base, and 7 bases lay in between. CDR3 length equals 15 residues. CDR3 in DNA: TGTGCCAGCAGTTTCTCAGGGTCTGGGGCCAACGTCCTGACTTTC. Amino acid sequence: CASSFSGSGANVLTF.

Comments on this clonotype: This clone may be a read error of a much larger clone one base away. CDR3 amino acids: CASSHEPRGFEAQYF. The DNA of the CDR3 is TGTGCCAGCAGCCACGAGCCGCGGGGATTTGAGGCCCAGTACTTC. This chain joins TRBV14 and TRBJ2-5, with a possible D match to TRBD2 (6 bases). Germline values: CDR1 SGHDN, CDR2 FVKESK. Trimming left V 3 bases short and J 9 bases short, with 20 bases between. The length of the CDR3 is 15 residues.

This clonotype has at least ten counts. The chain has TRBV28 and TRBJ2-2; 8 nucleotides agree with TRBD2. V lost 5 bases, J lost 1 base, and 9 bases stayed unmatched. Germline lookup yields CDR1 MDHEN and CDR2 SYDVKM. This CDR3 region has 17 residues. Written as DNA, the CDR3 is TGTGCCAGCAGTCCCAAGGGACTAGTGAAGAACACCGGGGAGCTGTTTTTT. It is translated as CASSPKGLVKNTGELFF.

The chain uses TRBV6-1 and TRBJ2-1, with TRBD1 as a possible D gene (5 bases). V lost 4 bases and J lost 3, with 16 bases in between. The CDR3 is 16 residues long. From germline, CDR1 is MNHNS and CDR2 SASEGT. CDR3 sequence: CASSGRTGFLYNEQFF. For the CDR3, the DNA is TGTGCCAGCAGTGGGAGAACAGGCTTCCTCTACAATGAGCAGTTCTTC.

The chain has TRBV6-2 or TRBV6-3 and TRBJ2-7; D might be TRBD2 (7 bases). This CDR3 is 14 amino acids long. CDR1 and CDR2 (germline): MNHEY, SVGEGT. The germline V and J ends were trimmed by 6 bases and 3 bases, with 15 bases remaining between them. CDR3 in amino acids: CASSPGGLFYEQYF. The CDR3, as DNA: TGTGCCAGCAGCCCGGGGGGCCTGTTCTACGAGCAGTACTTC.

This clonotype was recorded many times. The gene calls are TRBV4-3 and TRBJ2-3; D tentatively reads TRBD1 or TRBD2 (5 bases each). The CDR3 covers 16 residues. Germline-derived CDR1 and CDR2 are LGHNA and YSLEER. V was pared by 0 bases and J by 1 base, with 11 bases between. The CDR3 loop is CASSQDGPGRTDTQYF. CDR3 in DNA: TGCGCCAGCAGCCAAGATGGTCCGGGACGCACAGATACGCAGTATTTT.

This clonotype was counted only a few times. One junction end disagrees with the germline gene, perhaps due to a read error. The V gene is TRBV20-1, the J gene TRBJ2-7; TRBD1 is a possible D gene (5 bases). This CDR3 spans 14 amino acids. Germline CDR1 and CDR2: DFQATT and SNEGSKA (reference sequence). The DNA of the CDR3 is TGCAGTGCTACCACTTCGACAGAGTCCTACGAACAGTACTTC. Translation: CSATTSTESYEQYF.

This clonotype was counted only a few times. The chain links TRBV4-3 to TRBJ2-7; D not resolved. The CDR3 length is 14 residues. Germline CDR1 and CDR2: LGHNA and YSLEER. Trimming shortened V by 1 base and J by 0 bases, and 7 bases separated the two germline ends. The CDR3 coding sequence is TGCGCCAGCAGCCAAGGTTCAGACTCCTACGAGCAGTACTTC. Translated, it gives CASSQGSDSYEQYF.

The rearrangement uses TRBV4-3 and TRBJ2-2; tentatively, D is TRBD1 or TRBD2 (6 bases each). This CDR3 spans 14 amino acids. Trimming pared 6 bases from V and 3 bases from J, leaving 11 bases between. Germline lookup yields CDR1 LGHNA and CDR2 YSLEER. In nucleotides, the CDR3 is TGCGCCAGCAGGGGAGGACAGTACACCGGGGAGCTGTTTTTT. This gives the protein CASRGGQYTGELFF.

In this sample, this clonotype turned up once. A read error is possible here, since a much larger clone lies one base away. The V gene is TRBV5-1, the J gene TRBJ1-1, with D tentatively TRBD1 (5 bases). This CDR3 is built from 14 residues. The V gene's germline CDR1 is SGHRS and CDR2 YFSETQ. The CDR3: CASSGGLGLTGAFF. The CDR3 coding sequence is TGCGCCAGCAGCGGTGGTTTGGGGCTCACTGGAGCTTTCTTT.

This chain connects TRBV21-1 to TRBJ2-7; the D call in the table, TRBD2, was not verified against the DNA. TRBV21-1 is a pseudogene. This CDR3 has 15 amino acids. The CDR3 spells CASSKVSGTADAQYF. The CDR3 coding sequence is TGTGCCAGCAGCAAAGTGAGCGGTACGGCCGACGCGCAGTACTTC.

There are a few counts of this clonotype. This chain connects TRBV9 to TRBJ2-1, with 12 bases aligning to TRBD2. This CDR3 spans 16 amino acids. CDR1 SGDLS and CDR2 YYNGEE come from the germline V gene. The ends lost 4 bases at V and 7 bases at J; junction bases unmatched: 9. The CDR3 sequence is CASSPRLAGGGNEQFF. The DNA for the CDR3 is TGTGCCAGCAGCCCCCGGCTAGCGGGGGGGGGGAATGAGCAGTTCTTC.

This chain connects TRBV5-4 to TRBJ2-7; 8 nucleotides align to TRBD1. The CDR3 covers 16 residues. CDR1 is SGHNT and CDR2 is YYREEE in the germline V gene (reference sequence). J lost 1 base, V lost 3 bases, and 9 bases had no gene match. The CDR3, as DNA: TGTGCCAGCAGCTCAACCGGGACAGGCGTTTCCTACGAGCAGTACTTC. This gives the protein CASSSTGTGVSYEQYF.

This clonotype appeared many times. The rearrangement joins TRBV5-6 to TRBJ2-5; D remains unclear. CDR1 is SGHDT and CDR2 is YYEEEE in the germline V gene. The CDR3 is made up of 15 amino acids. V lost 3 bases and J 10 bases, leaving 22 bases between the germline ends. DNA for the CDR3: TGTGCCAGCAGCTCCGAGGACGGGTTTTGGATTGACCAGTACTTC. It is translated as CASSSEDGFWIDQYF.

This clonotype was seen ten or more times. J is TRBJ1-1 and V is TRBV10-3; no definite D call. Germline CDR1 ENHRY, CDR2 SYGVKD. V was shortened by 2 bases and J by 0 bases, with 13 bases between the two germline ends. The CDR3 is 16 residues long. Here the CDR3 DNA reads TGTGCCATCAGTGAGCCGGCGTCGGGGTTGAACACTGAAGCTTTCTTT. Its translation: CAISEPASGLNTEAFF.

This clonotype was seen repeatedly, ten times or more. The CDR3 DNA sequence: TGTGCCAGCAGCTTAGGGCAGCAGTCTAGCACAGATACGCAGTATTTT. This translates into CASSLGQQSSTDTQYF. This chain connects TRBV7-2 to TRBJ2-3; D not certain. This CDR3 has 16 amino acids. Germline V gene lookup returns CDR1 SGHTA and CDR2 FQGNSA. The V gene lost 1 base and the J gene lost 0 bases, with 11 bases spanning the gap.

Note on this clonotype: Given a much more abundant clone one base away, this may be a read error. This chain connects TRBV29-1 to TRBJ1-2, with 8 positions matching TRBD1. V gave up 4 bases and J gave up 0 bases; unmatched junction bases: 10. Germline CDR1 and CDR2: SQVTM and ANQGSEA. This CDR3 has 16 amino acids. The CDR3 DNA sequence: TGCAGCGTTGCAGGGGGCGCTTCCATAACTAACTATGGCTACACCTTC. Translated: CSVAGGASITNYGYTF.

This clonotype was counted a few times. The genes are TRBV5-4 and TRBJ2-5; perhaps TRBD1 as D (6 bases). V dropped 4 bases and J dropped 7 bases, with 20 bases sitting between them. Germline V gene data show CDR1 as SGHNT and CDR2 as YYREEE (reference sequence). This CDR3 region has 15 residues. The CDR3 DNA is TGTGCCAGCAGCCCAGGGGAATTAGGACGAGGGACCCAGTACTTC. Its translation: CASSPGELGRGTQYF.

The rearrangement joins TRBV20-1 to TRBJ2-7, with 10 bases identical to TRBD2. Germline trimming cut 6 bases from V and 3 bases from J; bases unmatched to any gene: 5. Germline-derived CDR1 and CDR2 are DFQATT and SNEGSKA (reference sequence). This CDR3 has 13 amino acids. The CDR3 spells CSARTSGYYEQYF. CDR3 bases: TGCAGTGCAAGGACTAGCGGATACTACGAGCAGTACTTC.

A note on this clonotype: This may stem from a read error, because a much larger clone lies one nucleotide away. V usage is TRBV2 and J usage is TRBJ2-7, with a tentative D call TRBD1 (5 bases). Germline CDR1 and CDR2: SNHLY and FYNNEI. Trimming took 11 bases from V and 2 from J, leaving 13 bases between them. CDR3 size: 12 residues. The CDR3 sequence is CAGGLGPYEQYF. The CDR3 DNA is TGTGCCGGCGGTTTGGGGCCCTACGAGCAGTACTTC.

The sample holds a few counts of this clonotype. The chain uses TRBV5-1 and TRBJ2-7, with 13 bases lining up with TRBD2. This CDR3 is 14 amino acids long. Germline V gene lookup returns CDR1 SGHRS and CDR2 YFSETQ. The V gene end was trimmed by 5 bases and the J gene end by 2 bases; junction bases not matched to a gene: 1. In DNA, the CDR3 is TGCGCCAGCAGTACTAGCGGGGGGGCCTACGAGCAGTACTTC. Encoded protein: CASSTSGGAYEQYF.

Regarding this clonotype: A much larger clone lies a single base off, so this may be a read error. The chain uses TRBV4-3 and TRBJ2-7; possibly TRBD1 or TRBD2 for D (6 bases each). The V gene's germline CDR1 is LGHNA and CDR2 YSLEER. The CDR3 length is 16 residues. This CDR3 reads CAGSQDRGVSGYEQYF. For the CDR3, the DNA is TGCGCCGGCAGCCAAGATAGGGGGGTTAGCGGATACGAGCAGTACTTC.